Below are 4 T cell receptor beta chains sequenced from a single sample in a study of CD8 T cells in Susac syndrome. Random hexamers were used to reverse transcribe an amount of 0.5 to 1 ug RNA. TCRdb recomputed calls from the immunoSEQ multiplex PCR reads with MiXCR, one row per CDR3 protein. This sample yields more than 150,000 distinct CDR3 sequences, of which 85% to 95% are seen a single time; 0.16% belongs to the top ten. Sequencing was done on a sample of CD4+ T cells from PBMCs. The receptors shown here come from a human donor with Susac syndrome.

This clonotype was detected once. V gene TRBV12-3 or TRBV12-4 combines with J gene TRBJ2-5, with a possible D match to TRBD2 (6 bases). This CDR3 region has 15 residues. Trimming took 4 bases from V and 3 from J, leaving 15 bases between them. CDR3 DNA: TGTGCCAGCAGTTCGTGGAGGGAGCGAAAAGAGACCCAGTACTTC. Amino acids: CASSSWRERKETQYF.

The genes are TRBV6-1 and TRBJ2-3, with D possibly being TRBD1 (6 bases). The CDR3 is made up of 15 amino acids. Trimming removed 2 bases from V and 0 bases from J, with 9 bases in between. Germline V gives CDR1 MNHNS, CDR2 SASEGT. The chain's CDR3 is CASSEMRGSTDTQYF. For the CDR3, the DNA is TGTGCCAGCAGTGAAATGAGGGGGAGCACAGATACGCAGTATTTT.

The chain links TRBV6-5 to TRBJ2-7, with TRBD1 identical over 7 bases. The junction had 11 bases not matched to a gene; V was cut back by 6 bases and J by 6 bases. Germline CDR1 reads MNHEY; CDR2 reads SVGAGI. The CDR3 runs 14 residues. The CDR3 region is CASSPGQVYLEQYF. The CDR3 nucleotides read TGTGCCAGCAGCCCCGGACAGGTTTATCTCGAGCAGTACTTC.

CDR3 in amino acids: CASAGTSGGKQFF. In DNA, the CDR3 is TGTGCCAGCGCCGGGACTAGCGGGGGGAAGCAGTTCTTC. The chain joins TRBV18 to TRBJ2-1; 15 nucleotides agree with TRBD2. J lost 11 bases, V lost 8 bases, and 4 bases had no gene match. Germline assignment: CDR1 KGHSH and CDR2 LQKENI. The CDR3 is 13 amino acids.